This TCR beta chain was found in a study of T cells after posttransplantation cyclophosphamide. The table came from immunoSEQ multiplex PCR; TCRdb's copy has only in-frame clones and leaves some out. The sample has tens of thousands of clones; roughly 93% are singletons. Study-level points and caveats: Skin or GI-infiltrating T cells shared few TRB sequences with blood. Later blood repertoires were often dominated by clones from the donor CD8+ memory compartment. Recipient CMV seropositivity and CMV reactivation strongly tracked TRB clonality.

The germline V gene encodes CDR1 MNHEY and CDR2 SMNVEV (reference sequence). This CDR3 spans 14 amino acids. With 2 bases removed from V and 5 bases from J, the gap between germline ends came to 10 bases. Points on this clone: The antigen is unknown.

This related bone marrow graft donor gave peripheral blood on the day of marrow donation. The source of this sequence is a woman aged 50 to 60 in good health and a related stem cell transplant donor. The sequenced sample consisted of PBMCs. The chain joins TRBV27 to TRBJ1-5; no clear D gene. CDR3 DNA sequence: TGTGCCAGCAGTTTACTTAGTCACCATCAGCCCCAGCATTTT. It translates to CASSLLSHHQPQHF.